One and the same sample provided the 8 T cell receptor beta chains below, sequenced in a study of molecular identifiers for immune sequencing clone quantification. MiXCR, applied by TCRdb to the PCR reads, yields one record per CDR3 protein. Of 460,000 or so distinct CDR3 sequences detected, 20% to 25% appear once; the ten largest clones hold under 0.85%. Sequenced sample: naive CD8+ T cells from blood, with Jurkat cell RNA spiked in. Subset here: FACS-sorted CD8+CD4-CCR7+CD45RA+ naive T cells. The source of these receptors is a human donor in good health. Some libraries in this study had Jurkat cell RNA spiked in.

The chain joins TRBV6-5 to TRBJ2-7; D gene ambiguous. This CDR3 is built from 14 residues. V lost 6 bases, J lost 0 bases, and 12 bases lay in between. Germline V lookup: CDR1 MNHEY, CDR2 SVGAGI. CDR3 nucleotide sequence: TGTGCCAGCAGACGTACGGAAGCCTCCTACGAGCAGTACTTC. It encodes CASRRTEASYEQYF.

About this clonotype itself: This may stem from a read error, because a much larger clone lies one nucleotide away. The chain couples TRBV11-2 to TRBJ2-5; 7 bases agree with TRBD1. CDR3 size: 15 residues. The germline CDR1 and CDR2 sequences are SGHAT and FQNNGV. The CDR3 coding sequence is TGTGCCAGCAGTTATATGACAGGGAGCCAAGAGACCCCGTACTTC. This sequence encodes CASSYMTGSQETPYF.

This clonotype was observed at least ten times. The chain joins TRBV12-3 or TRBV12-4 to TRBJ1-2; no firm D call. The V end was cut by 1 base, the J end by 1 base, with 13 bases between. This CDR3 has 16 amino acids. The CDR3 spells CASSLGTSSFNYGYTF. The CDR3 DNA follows: TGTGCCAGCAGTTTAGGAACATCAAGTTTTAACTATGGCTACACCTTC.

This clonotype turned up a few times. The CDR3 bases are TGTGCCAGCAGCTTAGCTCCAGGCTGGGGCGGGGAGCTGTTTTTT. Encoded protein: CASSLAPGWGGELFF. The chain recombines TRBV7-7 with TRBJ2-2; no firm D call. Germline CDR1 SSHAT, CDR2 FNYEAQ (reference sequence). The CDR3 contains 15 residues. V lost 0 bases and J lost 7, with 12 bases in between. The full variable domain, completed using reference TRBV7-7 and TRBJ2-2, is GAGVSQSPRYKVTKRGQDVTLRCDPISSHATLYWYQQALGQGPEFLTYFNYEAQPDKSGLPSDRFSAERPEGSISTLTIQRTEQRDSAMYRCASSLAPGWGGELFFGEGSRLTVL.

A note on this clonotype: A clone one base away is much larger, so this may be a read error. The CDR3, as DNA: TGTGCCACCCAGACAAGGGTGCAGCCCCAGCATTTT. It yields the protein CATQTRVQPQHF. This chain connects TRBV19 to TRBJ1-5; D remains ambiguous. Trimming cost V 10 bases and J 7 bases, with 14 bases left between them. The CDR3 contains 12 residues. Per the germline V gene, CDR1 is LNHDA and CDR2 is SQIVND (reference sequence).

This clonotype was seen many times. The genes are TRBV2 and TRBJ2-5; D remains unclear. V was clipped by 2 bases and J by 2 bases, with 6 bases between them. Per the germline V gene, CDR1 is SNHLY and CDR2 is FYNNEI. The CDR3 contains 13 residues. DNA for the CDR3: TGTGCCAGCAGTGAACTTACTCAAGAGACCCAGTACTTC. Its protein is CASSELTQETQYF.

This clonotype was seen many times. CDR3 residues: CASSVGHSTNTGELFF. In nucleotides, the CDR3 is TGTGCCAGCAGTGTGGGACACAGTACGAACACCGGGGAGCTGTTTTTT. This rearrangement joins TRBV28 to TRBJ2-2, with D possibly being TRBD1 (6 bases). This CDR3 is 16 amino acids long. V was clipped by 5 bases and J by 0 bases, with 13 bases between them. Germline values: CDR1 MDHEN, CDR2 SYDVKM.

The rearrangement links TRBV2 to TRBJ2-3, with 10 bases aligning to TRBD2. J gave up 4 bases and V 7 bases, and 11 bases lay outside the gene matches. Germline values: CDR1 SNHLY, CDR2 FYNNEI. The CDR3 loop spans 16 amino acids. The CDR3 region has the DNA TGTGCCAGCACTCCCAGTCTAGCGGGAGACGCAGATACGCAGTATTTT. Translated, it gives CASTPSLAGDADTQYF.